Given below is one TCR beta chain in context. This entry comes from a study of OX40 agonist ivuxolimab in advanced cancers. Study as a whole: Hepatocellular carcinoma, melanoma, renal cell or head and neck cancer occurred in dose-escalation patients.

Clones were sequenced by immunoSEQ multiplex PCR, and TCRdb holds only the in-frame ones, with some missing. The table records some 22,000 clones, around 87% of them present only once. The CDR3 is 15 residues long. V was pared by 11 bases and J by 7 bases, with 26 bases between. Per germline, CDR1 ENHRY and CDR2 SYGVKD. Sequenced material: CD4+ or CD8+ T cells sorted from blood, taken in a trial of the OX40 agonist ivuxolimab. The clonotype was recovered from an adult with an advanced solid tumor such as melanoma, head and neck, liver or kidney cancer. The V gene is TRBV10-3, the J gene TRBJ1-1; D is perhaps TRBD1 (6 bases). The CDR3 DNA follows: TGTGCCTCCGAGGGGGAGGGGTCGGAAAGGCTTGAAGCTTTCTTT. Encoded protein: CASEGEGSERLEAFF.